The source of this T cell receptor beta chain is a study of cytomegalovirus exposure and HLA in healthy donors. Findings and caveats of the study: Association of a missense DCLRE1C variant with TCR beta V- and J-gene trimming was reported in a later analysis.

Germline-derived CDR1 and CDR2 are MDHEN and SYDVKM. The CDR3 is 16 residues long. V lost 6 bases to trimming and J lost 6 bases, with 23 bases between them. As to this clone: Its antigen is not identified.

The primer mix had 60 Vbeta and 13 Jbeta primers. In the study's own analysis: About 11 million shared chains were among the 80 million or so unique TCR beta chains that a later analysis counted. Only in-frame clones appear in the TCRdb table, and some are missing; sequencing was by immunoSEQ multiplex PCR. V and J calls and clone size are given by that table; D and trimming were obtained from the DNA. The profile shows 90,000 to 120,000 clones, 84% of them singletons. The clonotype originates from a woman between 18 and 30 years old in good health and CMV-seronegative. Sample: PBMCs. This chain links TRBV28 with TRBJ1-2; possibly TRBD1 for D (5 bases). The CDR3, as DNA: TGTGCCAGCAGGGGAGGGACCGTCTCCCTTGGCGATGGCTACACCTTC. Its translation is CASRGGTVSLGDGYTF.